This T cell receptor (beta chain) was identified in a study of shared clonotypes between healthy human individuals. Germline CDR1 reads MNHNY; CDR2 reads SVGAGI (reference sequence). The CDR3 sequence is 14 residues long. The V end lost 2 bases, the J end lost 6 bases, and 11 bases lay between the germline ends. Notes on this clone: Its antigen is as yet unknown.

Study conclusions and caveats: Generally, estimated richness proved larger in naive subsets than it did in memory subsets.

The data were produced by immunoSEQ multiplex PCR, yet TCRdb's version contains in-frame clones alone and is incomplete. The sample records fewer than 1.4 million clones, approximately 78% being singletons. Input material: memory CD4+ T cells from PBMCs. This sample's subset: CD45RA-negative fraction. The clonotype comes from a man in his late teens or twenties in good health. Some clones in this sample may be carry-over from other donors' samples. The V gene is TRBV6-6, the J gene TRBJ2-4, with a weak D call TRBD2 (5 bases). DNA for the CDR3: TGTGCCAGCAGTTACCGGGAAGAAGGAAACATTCAGTACTTC. It translates to CASSYREEGNIQYF.